The present T cell receptor (beta chain) was sequenced within a study of T cells in localized non-small cell lung cancer. As for this clone: The antigen remains unidentified.

Here immunoSEQ multiplex PCR was the method, and the copy in TCRdb shows in-frame clones only, minus some. The table has 2,500 to 3,000 clones, approximately 20% seen once. Findings and caveats of the study: The study detected a median roughly 56 of the top 100 tumor clones in adjacent lung. Uninvolved adjacent lung showed higher T cell clonality than tumor.

Germline lookup yields CDR1 SGDLS and CDR2 YYNGEE. CDR3 size: 13 residues. V was trimmed by 4 bases and J by 3 bases, leaving 10 bases between them. The chain has TRBV9 and TRBJ2-5; D gene uncertain. The receptor comes from a male donor at least 60 years old with stage II squamous cell lung carcinoma. This specimen was lung tumor tissue, taken before any cancer treatment. The chain's CDR3 is CASSRQTEETQYF. The CDR3 DNA reads TGTGCCAGCAGCCGGCAGACGGAAGAGACCCAGTACTTC.